Listed below are T cell receptor beta chains from one sample, sequenced in a study of blood T cell repertoires in COVID-19. The repertoire was sequenced with immunoSEQ multiplex PCR; TCRdb's copy has only in-frame clones and lacks some. The sample comprises about 280,000 clones, roughly 88% of which are singletons, and approximately 1% rests with the top ten. Input material: PBMCs or T cells enriched from blood (not recorded which). The origin of the receptors is a woman aged 30 to 39 who had recovered from COVID-19. Both conserved end residues are part of each CDR3. D genes are given only for firm matches. Not all rows give a size; the values are once, few, many and, for expanded clones, a class.

d_call: NA; v_call: TRBV28; j_call: TRBJ1-1; clone_size: once; cdr3_nt: TGTGCCAGCAGTTTAGATGGCAGGGCCAATGCTGAAGCTTTCTTT; cdr3_aa: CASSLDGRANAEAFF
d_call: NA; v_call: TRBV27; j_call: TRBJ2-1; clone_size: once; cdr3_nt: TGTGCCAGCAGTTTAGGCGGGGTCGTGGGAGATGAGCAGTTCTTC; cdr3_aa: CASSLGGVVGDEQFF
d_call: TRBD1; v_call: TRBV24-1; j_call: TRBJ1-5; clone_size: NA; cdr3_nt: TGTGCCACCAGTGAAGGGACAGGGGGAACCCTACCCCAGCATTTT; cdr3_aa: CATSEGTGGTLPQHF
d_call: TRBD2; v_call: TRBV27; j_call: TRBJ2-7; clone_size: NA; cdr3_nt: TGTGCCAGCAGTCCCAGATCGGGGGGGCACGAGCAGTACTTC; cdr3_aa: CASSPRSGGHEQYF
d_call: NA; v_call: TRBV29-1; j_call: TRBJ1-4; clone_size: NA; cdr3_nt: TGCAGCGTTGATACGGGGGTGCGGGAAAAACTGTTTTTT; cdr3_aa: CSVDTGVREKLFF
d_call: NA; v_call: TRBV4-3; j_call: TRBJ1-2; clone_size: NA; cdr3_nt: TGCGCCAGCAGTTACCGGGATCACTATGGCTACACCTTC; cdr3_aa: CASSYRDHYGYTF
d_call: NA; v_call: TRBV11-3; j_call: TRBJ2-4; clone_size: NA; cdr3_nt: TGTGCCAGCAGCTTAGAGACCCCCCTTACAGGGTCCCTAGCCAAAAACATTCAGTACTTC; cdr3_aa: CASSLETPLTGSLAKNIQYF
d_call: TRBD2; v_call: TRBV7-9; j_call: TRBJ2-5; clone_size: NA; cdr3_nt: TGTGCCAGCAGCTTAGTTTCGGGGGGACCCCAAGAGACCCAGTACTTC; cdr3_aa: CASSLVSGGPQETQYF
d_call: NA; v_call: TRBV28; j_call: TRBJ1-2; clone_size: NA; cdr3_nt: TGTGCCAGCAGTACAGGCTTAAGTGGCTACACCTTC; cdr3_aa: CASSTGLSGYTF
d_call: TRBD1; v_call: TRBV28; j_call: TRBJ1-6; clone_size: NA; cdr3_nt: TGTGCCAGCAGTTCGGCGACAGGGCCCTATAATTCACCCCTCCACTTT; cdr3_aa: CASSSATGPYNSPLHF
d_call: TRBD1; v_call: TRBV7-9; j_call: TRBJ1-4; clone_size: NA; cdr3_nt: TGTGCCAGCAGCCCCCGGACAGGGAGTGAAAAACTGTTTTTT; cdr3_aa: CASSPRTGSEKLFF